The T cell receptor (beta chain) under discussion was sequenced for a study of OX40 agonist ivuxolimab in advanced cancers. At the level of the study: With ivuxolimab, an agonistic anti-OX40 (CD134) antibody, patients were treated. Two cutaneous melanoma patients and one hepatocellular carcinoma patient, three in all, had partial responses. General study results and limits: The specificity for antigen of the expanded peripheral T cells was not determined. Expanded clones were, on average, more numerous in CD8+ T cells than in CD4+.

Deletions cut 5 bases from V and 14 bases from J, with 22 bases between. Germline-derived CDR1 and CDR2 are MDHEN and SYDVKM. This CDR3 has 15 residues. A remark on this clone: Its specificity is not known.

Using immunoSEQ multiplex PCR, the repertoire was profiled, and TCRdb retains in-frame clones only, with some absent. The repertoire holds tens of thousands of clones, with 88% as singletons. V and J are TRBV28 and TRBJ1-6, with D maybe TRBD1 (6 bases). The sequence was obtained from an adult with an advanced solid tumor such as melanoma, head and neck, liver or kidney cancer. The sample in question was CD4+ or CD8+ T cells sorted from blood, obtained in a trial of the OX40 agonist ivuxolimab. The CDR3 DNA follows: TGTGCCAGCAGTCCCCGTGGGGCCGGGGGCAGGGCCCTCCACTTT. Translated: CASSPRGAGGRALHF.